These 8 T cell receptor beta chains were all obtained from the same sample, sequenced in a study of blood T cell repertoires in COVID-19. TCRdb keeps only in-frame clones here, not all; method: immunoSEQ multiplex PCR. The sample has about 170,000 clones; 70% to 85% are singletons. The sequenced sample was peripheral blood. These receptors originate from a woman of 80 years or more with acute or convalescent COVID-19.

Regarding this clone: This CDR3 is also generated by other DNA sequences in the sample. J is TRBJ1-2 and V is TRBV27; possibly TRBD1 for D (6 bases). CDR3 length: 14 residues. Germline V CDR1 and CDR2: MNHEY, SMNVEV (reference sequence). V gave up 2 bases and J gave up 7 bases, with 14 bases separating them. CDR3 bases: TGTGCCAGCAGTTTAGCGGGGGGCGCGGGTGGCTACACCTTC. Its protein is CASSLAGGAGGYTF.

This chain uses TRBV7-9 with TRBJ1-4; D not resolved. CDR3 length: 12 residues. CDR1 is SEHNR and CDR2 is FQNEAQ in the germline V gene (reference sequence). V was trimmed by 5 bases and J by 5 bases, leaving 6 bases between them. The CDR3: CASSKLNEKLFF. CDR3 nucleotides: TGTGCCAGCAGCAAGCTAAATGAAAAACTGTTTTTT.

The V and J genes are TRBV7-6 and TRBJ2-7, with 9 bases aligning to TRBD2. This CDR3 is 15 amino acids long. V gave up 1 base and J gave up 6 bases; unmatched junction bases: 7. From germline, CDR1 is SGHVS and CDR2 FNYEAQ. DNA of the CDR3: TGTGCCAGCAGCTTAGGGACAGCGGGAGGTGGCGAGCAGTACTTC. This gives the protein CASSLGTAGGGEQYF. Complete variable domain (other parts from reference TRBV7-6 and TRBJ2-7): GAGVSQSPRYKVTKRGQDVALRCDPISGHVSLYWYRQALGQGPEFLTYFNYEAQQDKSGLPNDRFSAERPEGSISTLTIQRTEQRDSAMYRCASSLGTAGGGEQYFGPGTRLTVT.

This clone was seen just once. The chain is built from TRBV5-1 and TRBJ2-1; 7 nucleotides line up with TRBD2. V lost 4 bases and J lost 2; bases outside the gene matches: 9. From germline, CDR1 is SGHRS and CDR2 YFSETQ. CDR3 length equals 16 residues. This CDR3 is CASSPLAGEAYNEQFF. DNA of the CDR3: TGCGCCAGCAGCCCTTTGGCGGGAGAGGCCTACAATGAGCAGTTCTTC. Using reference TRBV5-1 and TRBJ2-1 for the parts outside the CDR3, the full variable domain is KAGVTQTPRYLIKTRGQQVTLSCSPISGHRSVSWYQQTPGQGLQFLFEYFSETQRNKGNFPGRFSGRQFSNSRSEMNVSTLELGDSALYLCASSPLAGEAYNEQFFGPGTRLTVL.

The V gene is TRBV7-6, the J gene TRBJ2-1, with TRBD2 matching over 8 bases. The CDR3 has 15 residues. V lost 7 bases to trimming and J lost 4 bases; unmatched junction nucleotides: 9. Germline V CDR1 and CDR2: SGHVS, FNYEAQ. The CDR3 DNA is TGTGCCAGCACCCAGGGACTAGGGGGGTACAATGAGCAGTTCTTC. Translated, it gives CASTQGLGGYNEQFF.

The chain recombines TRBV7-9 with TRBJ2-5; TRBD2 is a possible D gene (5 bases). V was clipped by 3 bases and J by 1 base, with 9 bases between them. Per germline, CDR1 SEHNR and CDR2 FQNEAQ (reference sequence). CDR3 length: 14 residues. The CDR3 sequence is CASSLRAVQETQYF. CDR3 DNA sequence: TGTGCCAGCAGCTTGAGGGCAGTCCAAGAGACCCAGTACTTC.

The chain combines TRBV5-8 with TRBJ2-1; 8 bases are a match to TRBD2. With 5 bases clipped from V and 4 bases from J, the junction kept 5 bases outside the gene matches. The CDR3 is 14 amino acids. Germline V CDR1 and CDR2: SGHTS, YDEGEE. The CDR3 nucleotides read TGTGCCAGCAGTTTAGCGGGACCGTACAATGAGCAGTTCTTC. The encoded protein is CASSLAGPYNEQFF. The full variable domain, its missing parts supplied by reference TRBV5-8 and TRBJ2-1, is EAGVTQSPTHLIKTRGQQATLRCSPISGHTSVYWYQQALGLGLQFLLWYDEGEERNRGNFPPRFSGRQFPNYSSELNVNALELEDSALYLCASSLAGPYNEQFFGPGTRLTVL.

J is TRBJ2-1 and V is TRBV27; D call uncertain. Trimming pared 3 bases from V and 2 bases from J, leaving 11 bases between. This CDR3 region has 15 residues. Germline loops: CDR1 MNHEY, CDR2 SMNVEV (reference sequence). The CDR3 spells CASSFSYEPYNEQFF. Written as DNA, the CDR3 is TGTGCCAGCAGTTTTAGCTATGAGCCCTACAATGAGCAGTTCTTC.